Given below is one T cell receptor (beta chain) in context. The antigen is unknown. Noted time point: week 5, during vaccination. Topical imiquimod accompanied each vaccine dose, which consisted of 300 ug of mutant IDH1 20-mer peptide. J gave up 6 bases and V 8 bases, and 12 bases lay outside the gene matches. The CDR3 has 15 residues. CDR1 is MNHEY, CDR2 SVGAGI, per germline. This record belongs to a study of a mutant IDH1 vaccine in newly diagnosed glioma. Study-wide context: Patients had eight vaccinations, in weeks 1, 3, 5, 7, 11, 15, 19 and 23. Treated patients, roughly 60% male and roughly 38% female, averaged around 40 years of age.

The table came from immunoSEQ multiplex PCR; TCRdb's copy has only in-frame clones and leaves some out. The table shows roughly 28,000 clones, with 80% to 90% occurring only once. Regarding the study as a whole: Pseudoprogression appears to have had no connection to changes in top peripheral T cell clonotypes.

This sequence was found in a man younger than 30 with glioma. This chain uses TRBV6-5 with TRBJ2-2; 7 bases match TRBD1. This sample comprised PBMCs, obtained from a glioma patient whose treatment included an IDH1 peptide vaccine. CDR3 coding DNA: TGTGCCAGCGGTATAACCAGGGACAGCGCCGGGGAGCTGTTTTTT. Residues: CASGITRDSAGELFF.